This passage covers 12 T cell receptor beta chains from one sample sequenced in a study of blood T cell repertoires in COVID-19 (dated by TCRdb to the early 2020s). Library generation was performed with the immunoSEQ multiplex PCR assay. TCRdb retrieved this table from immuneACCESS and kept in-frame rearrangements only. Not all clones are present; in checked studies, unresolved V genes account for under half, and no reason is known for the remainder. This sample gives approximately 20,000 clones in total; around 90% of them show up just once. The ten largest clonotypes hold approximately 2.9% of the sample. Specimen: peripheral blood. The receptors were gathered from a human donor in a cohort sampled during active COVID-19.

The V gene is TRBV7-9, the J gene TRBJ1-6, with D possibly matching TRBD1 (5 bases). V gave up 5 bases and J gave up 7 bases, with 12 bases separating them. CDR1 is SEHNR, CDR2 FQNEAQ, per germline (reference sequence). The CDR3 totals 14 residues. The CDR3 DNA sequence: TGTGCCAGCAGCAACCCCGGGGGGAATTCACCCCTCCACTTT. This gives the protein CASSNPGGNSPLHF.

J is TRBJ2-2 and V is TRBV2; D is possibly TRBD2 (5 bases). From germline, CDR1 is SNHLY and CDR2 FYNNEI. V dropped 4 bases and J dropped 1 base, with 7 bases sitting between them. CDR3 length equals 14 residues. In DNA, the CDR3 is TGTGCCAGCAGTGTCCGGGGGAACACCGGGGAGCTGTTTTTT. It specifies CASSVRGNTGELFF.

This clone has a handful of counts. CDR3 coding DNA: TGTGCCAGCAGCTTCGGAACTAGCGGGACGACCGGGGAGCTGTTTTTT. As protein: CASSFGTSGTTGELFF. V gene TRBV5-4 combines with J gene TRBJ2-2, with TRBD2 matching over 10 bases. Germline trimming cut 2 bases from V and 5 bases from J; bases unmatched to any gene: 6. This CDR3 is built from 16 residues. Germline V gene data show CDR1 as SGHNT and CDR2 as YYREEE (reference sequence).

This chain uses TRBV3-1 (or the pseudogene TRBV3-2) with TRBJ2-7, with a possible D match to TRBD1 (6 bases). CDR1 is LGHDT, CDR2 YNNKEL, per germline (reference sequence). The CDR3 length is 12 residues. V lost 7 bases and J 5 bases, leaving 12 bases between the germline ends. CDR3 nucleotide sequence: TGTGCCAGCACCTCACAGGGTGACGAGCAGTACTTC. It yields the protein CASTSQGDEQYF.

The CDR3 region is CASSPSQESSYNEQFF. The DNA of the CDR3 is TGTGCCAGCAGCCCCTCACAGGAAAGCTCCTACAATGAGCAGTTCTTC. The chain is built from TRBV11-2 and TRBJ2-1; D might be TRBD1 (5 bases). The CDR3 loop spans 16 amino acids. Trimming left V 5 bases short and J 0 bases short, with 14 bases between. Germline lookup yields CDR1 SGHAT and CDR2 FQNNGV.

This sequence joins TRBV5-4 and TRBJ2-2, with TRBD2 matching over 7 bases. Germline V CDR1 and CDR2: SGHNT, YYREEE (reference sequence). The CDR3 length is 14 residues. V was clipped by 4 bases and J by 5 bases; unmatched bases: 5. CDR3 DNA sequence: TGTGCCAGCAGCGGGAGGGTAGATACCGGGGAGCTGTTTTTT. Translating it yields CASSGRVDTGELFF. The full variable domain, with the rest looked up from reference TRBV5-4 and TRBJ2-2, is ETGVTQSPTHLIKTRGQQVTLRCSSQSGHNTVSWYQQALGQGPQFIFQYYREEENGRGNFPPRFSGLQFPNYSSELNVNALELDDSALYLCASSGRVDTGELFFGEGSRLTVL.

The CDR3 sequence is CASSLWASGEGTDTQYF. In DNA form, the CDR3 reads TGTGCCAGCAGTTTATGGGCTAGCGGAGAGGGGACAGATACGCAGTATTTT. The chain recombines TRBV28 with TRBJ2-3, with TRBD2 matching 7 bases. Germline V CDR1 and CDR2: MDHEN, SYDVKM. Trimming cost V 0 bases and J 3 bases; bases outside gene matches: 9. This CDR3 comprises 17 residues.

The chain couples TRBV5-1 to TRBJ2-2; possible D gene TRBD2, 5 bases. The V gene lost 4 bases and the J gene lost 9 bases, with 16 bases spanning the gap. Germline assignment: CDR1 SGHRS and CDR2 YFSETQ. The length of the CDR3 is 14 residues. CDR3 nucleotides: TGCGCCAGCAGCCCCATGCTAGGCGGGCGGGAGCTGTTTTTT. Protein: CASSPMLGGRELFF.

The chain carries TRBV19 and TRBJ1-6; D may be TRBD1 (5 bases). The CDR3 spans 15 residues. V lost 3 bases to trimming and J lost 7 bases, with 13 bases between them. CDR1 is LNHDA, CDR2 SQIVND, per germline (reference sequence). The CDR3 DNA reads as TGTGCCAGTAGTATCGGGGGACTGGAGAATTCACCCCTCCACTTT. Translated, it gives CASSIGGLENSPLHF.

The V gene is TRBV7-8, the J gene TRBJ1-1; D remains unclear. Deletions cut 5 bases from V and 0 bases from J, with 7 bases between. There are 13 residues in the CDR3. Looked up from germline, CDR1 is SGHVS and CDR2 is FQNEAQ. The CDR3 loop is CASSKRMNTEAFF. Here the CDR3 DNA reads TGTGCCAGCAGCAAGAGGATGAACACTGAAGCTTTCTTT.

The chain couples TRBV2 to TRBJ2-1; 7 positions agree with TRBD1. Trimming at V came to 5 bases and at J to 12 bases, leaving 4 bases not matched to a gene. Germline assignment: CDR1 SNHLY and CDR2 FYNNEI. This CDR3 comprises 11 residues. The CDR3 reads CASSLDRRQFF. CDR3 DNA: TGTGCCAGCAGTCTGGACAGGCGGCAGTTCTTC.

V usage is TRBV2 and J usage is TRBJ2-3; possible D gene TRBD1, 5 bases. CDR1 and CDR2 (germline): SNHLY, FYNNEI. Trimming cost V 6 bases and J 11 bases, with 9 bases left between them. The CDR3 runs to 10 residues. The CDR3 sequence is CASRDTGQYF. CDR3 bases: TGTGCCAGCAGGGATACAGGGCAGTATTTT.